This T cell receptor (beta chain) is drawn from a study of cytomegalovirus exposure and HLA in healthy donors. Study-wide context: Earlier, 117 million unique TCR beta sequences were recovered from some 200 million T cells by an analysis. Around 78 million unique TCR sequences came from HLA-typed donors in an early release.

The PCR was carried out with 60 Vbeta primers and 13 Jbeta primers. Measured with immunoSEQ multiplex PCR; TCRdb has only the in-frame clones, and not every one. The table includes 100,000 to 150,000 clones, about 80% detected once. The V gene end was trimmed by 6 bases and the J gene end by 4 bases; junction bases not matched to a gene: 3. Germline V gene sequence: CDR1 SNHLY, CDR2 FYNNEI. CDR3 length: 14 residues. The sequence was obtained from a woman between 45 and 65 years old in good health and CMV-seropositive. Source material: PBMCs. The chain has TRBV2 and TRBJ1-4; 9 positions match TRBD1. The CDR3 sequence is CASRGDRDNEKLFF. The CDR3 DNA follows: TGTGCCAGCAGAGGGGACAGGGATAATGAAAAACTGTTTTTT.